This T cell receptor (beta chain) was sequenced for a study of blood T cells in healthy people across ages. The authors ran a second PCR of about 7 to 11 cycles using a sample-barcoded 5' primer and a J-beta primer mix. A single record per CDR3 protein comes from TCRdb applying MiXCR to the 5' RACE reads. Among around 800,000 distinct CDR3 sequences, 40% to 50% were seen once, and the ten largest hold about 19%. The receptor was derived from a man aged 60 to 75 in good health. Sequencing was performed on blood.

Here the CDR3 DNA reads TGTGCCAGCAGCCTCCCAAATAGCGGGGGGTATTGGTACCAAGAGACCCAGTACTTC. This sequence encodes CASSLPNSGGYWYQETQYF. The rearrangement uses TRBV21-1 and TRBJ2-5; no DNA check was done on the table's D call, TRBD2. TRBV21-1 is recorded as a pseudogene. This CDR3 has 19 amino acids.